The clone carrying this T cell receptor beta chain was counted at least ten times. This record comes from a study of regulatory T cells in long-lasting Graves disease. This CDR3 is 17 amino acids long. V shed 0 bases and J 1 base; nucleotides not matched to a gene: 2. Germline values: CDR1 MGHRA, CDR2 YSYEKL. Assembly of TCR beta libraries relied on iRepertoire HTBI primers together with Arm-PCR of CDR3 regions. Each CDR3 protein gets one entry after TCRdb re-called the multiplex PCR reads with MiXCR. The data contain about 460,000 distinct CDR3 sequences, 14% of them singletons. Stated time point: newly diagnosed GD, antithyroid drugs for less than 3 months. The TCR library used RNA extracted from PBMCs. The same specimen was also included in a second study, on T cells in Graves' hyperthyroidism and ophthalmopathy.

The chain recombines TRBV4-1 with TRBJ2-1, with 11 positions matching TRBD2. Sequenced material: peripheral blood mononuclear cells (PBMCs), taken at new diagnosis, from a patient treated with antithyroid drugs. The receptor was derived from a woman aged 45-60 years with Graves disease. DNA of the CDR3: TGCGCCAGCAGCCAAGAGCGACTAGCGGGATCCTACAATGAGCAGTTCTTC. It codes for CASSQERLAGSYNEQFF.